This T cell receptor beta chain was sequenced for a study of CD8 T cells in Susac syndrome. V was shortened by 6 bases and J by 11 bases, with 14 bases between the two germline ends. There are 12 residues in the CDR3. Germline CDR1 LNHNV, CDR2 YYDKDF (reference sequence). Reverse transcription of roughly 0.5 to 1 ug RNA was carried out with random hexamers. Amplification of TCR beta CDR3 across 54 Vbeta and 13 Jbeta was performed with immunoSEQ multiplex PCR. TCRdb reprocessed the immunoSEQ multiplex PCR reads via MiXCR and lists one record per CDR3 protein. The repertoire holds 190,000 or so distinct CDR3 sequences, with roughly 94% as singletons.

The rearrangement uses TRBV15 and TRBJ1-5; no clear D gene. The source material was CD4+ T cells from PBMCs. The source of this sequence is a human donor with multiple sclerosis. The CDR3 nucleotides read TGTGCCACCAGGGTGAACAACGAGGCCCAGCATTTT. This sequence encodes CATRVNNEAQHF.